This paragraph reports one TCR beta chain. V shed 4 bases and J shed 0 bases, with 13 bases lying between them. Germline CDR1 reads KGHSH; CDR2 reads LQKENI. The CDR3 totals 16 residues. Original analysis: Researchers report that nucleated cell counts were estimated from reference gene primer amplification. The protocol was immunoSEQ multiplex PCR, while the TCRdb copy is restricted to in-frame clones and leaves out a portion. V, J and clone size are those of that table, while D and trimming were read from the DNA. The sample lists fewer than 200,000 clones; around 80% were seen once. These data are taken from a study of blood T cell repertoires in COVID-19. In terms of age and location, participants ranged from roughly 18 to 100 years and lived in about 25 US areas.

The sequenced sample consisted of PBMCs or T cells enriched from blood (not recorded which). The gene calls are TRBV18 and TRBJ2-1; TRBD1 is a possible D gene (5 bases). The receptor's source is a woman in her 70s in a cohort exposed to, infected with or recovered from COVID-19 (not recorded which). The DNA for the CDR3 is TGTGCCAGCTCACTTGGGGCAGATACCTCCTACAATGAGCAGTTCTTC. This codes for CASSLGADTSYNEQFF.